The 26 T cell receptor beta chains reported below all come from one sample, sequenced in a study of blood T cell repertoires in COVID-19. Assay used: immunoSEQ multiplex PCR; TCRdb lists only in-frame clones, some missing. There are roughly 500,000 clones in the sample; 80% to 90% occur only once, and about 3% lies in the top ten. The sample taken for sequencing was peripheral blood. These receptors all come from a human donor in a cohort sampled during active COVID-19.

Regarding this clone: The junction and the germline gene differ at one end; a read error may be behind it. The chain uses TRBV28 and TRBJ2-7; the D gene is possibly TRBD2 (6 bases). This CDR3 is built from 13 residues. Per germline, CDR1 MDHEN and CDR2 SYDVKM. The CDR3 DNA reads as TGTGCCAGCAGTTTAGGGGAGGCGGCACTAGGAGACTTC. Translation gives CASSLGEAALGDF. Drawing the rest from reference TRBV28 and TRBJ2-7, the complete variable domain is DVKVTQSSRYLVKRTGEKVFLECVQDMDHENMFWYRQDPGLGLRLIYFSYDVKMKEKGDIPEGYSVSREKKERFSLILESASTNQTSMYLCASSLGEAALGDFGPGTRLTVT.

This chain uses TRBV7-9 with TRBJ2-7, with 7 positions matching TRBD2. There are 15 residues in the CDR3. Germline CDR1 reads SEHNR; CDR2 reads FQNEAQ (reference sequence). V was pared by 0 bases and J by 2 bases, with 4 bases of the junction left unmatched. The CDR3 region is CASSLASSGTYEQYF. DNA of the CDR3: TGTGCCAGCAGCTTAGCTTCTAGCGGCACCTACGAGCAGTACTTC.

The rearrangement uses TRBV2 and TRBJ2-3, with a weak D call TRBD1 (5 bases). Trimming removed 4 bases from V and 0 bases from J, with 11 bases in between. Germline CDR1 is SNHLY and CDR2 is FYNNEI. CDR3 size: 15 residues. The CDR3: CASSVSQGSTDTQYF. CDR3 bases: TGTGCCAGCAGTGTCTCGCAGGGTAGCACAGATACGCAGTATTTT.

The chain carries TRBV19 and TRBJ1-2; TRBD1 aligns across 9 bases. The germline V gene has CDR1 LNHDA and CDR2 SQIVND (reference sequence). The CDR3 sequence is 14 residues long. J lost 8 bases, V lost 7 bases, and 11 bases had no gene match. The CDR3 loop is CASTETGGYRGYTF. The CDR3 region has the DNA TGTGCCAGTACTGAGACAGGGGGTTATCGCGGCTACACCTTC.

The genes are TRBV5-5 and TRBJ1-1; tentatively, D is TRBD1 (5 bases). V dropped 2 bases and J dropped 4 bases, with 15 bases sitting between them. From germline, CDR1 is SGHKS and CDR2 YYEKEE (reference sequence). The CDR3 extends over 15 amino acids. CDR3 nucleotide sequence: TGTGCCAGCAGCTTCATAGGGGAAGGAAGCACTGAAGCTTTCTTT. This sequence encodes CASSFIGEGSTEAFF. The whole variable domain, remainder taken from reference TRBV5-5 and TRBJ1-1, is DAGVTQSPTHLIKTRGQQVTLRCSPISGHKSVSWYQQVLGQGPQFIFQYYEKEERGRGNFPDRFSARQFPNYSSELNVNALLLGDSALYLCASSFIGEGSTEAFFGQGTRLTVV.

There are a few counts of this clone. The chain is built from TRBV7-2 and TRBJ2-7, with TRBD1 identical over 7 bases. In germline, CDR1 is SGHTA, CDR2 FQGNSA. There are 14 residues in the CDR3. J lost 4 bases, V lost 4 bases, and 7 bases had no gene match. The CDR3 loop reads CASSSTGWGYEQYF. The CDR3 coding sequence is TGTGCCAGCAGCTCGACAGGGTGGGGATACGAGCAGTACTTC.

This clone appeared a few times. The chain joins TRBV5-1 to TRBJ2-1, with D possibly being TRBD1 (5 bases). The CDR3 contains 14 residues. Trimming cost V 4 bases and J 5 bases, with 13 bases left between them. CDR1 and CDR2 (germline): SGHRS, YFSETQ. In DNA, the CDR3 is TGCGCCAGCAGCCTGGTGCAGGGTAACAATGAGCAGTTCTTC. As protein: CASSLVQGNNEQFF.

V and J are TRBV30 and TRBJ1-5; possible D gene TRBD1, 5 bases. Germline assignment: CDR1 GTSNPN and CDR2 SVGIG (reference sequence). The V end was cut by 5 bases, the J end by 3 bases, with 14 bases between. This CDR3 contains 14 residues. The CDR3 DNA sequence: TGTGCCTGGGGCCAGGGATCCCTCAATCAGCCCCAGCATTTT. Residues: CAWGQGSLNQPQHF.

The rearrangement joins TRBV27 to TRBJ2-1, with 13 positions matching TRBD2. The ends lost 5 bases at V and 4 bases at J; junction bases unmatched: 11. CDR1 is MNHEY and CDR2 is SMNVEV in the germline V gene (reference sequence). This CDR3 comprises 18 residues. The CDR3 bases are TGTGCCAGCAGTATCCGGACTAGCGGGAGAAGAACGTACAATGAGCAGTTCTTC. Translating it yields CASSIRTSGRRTYNEQFF.

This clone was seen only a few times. The CDR3 reads CAIRTSGFYNEQFF. CDR3 bases: TGTGCCATCAGGACTAGCGGGTTCTACAATGAGCAGTTCTTC. This chain joins TRBV10-3 and TRBJ2-1; 10 bases align to TRBD2. The CDR3 is 14 residues long. Germline CDR1 ENHRY, CDR2 SYGVKD. J lost 3 bases, V lost 6 bases, and 2 bases had no gene match.

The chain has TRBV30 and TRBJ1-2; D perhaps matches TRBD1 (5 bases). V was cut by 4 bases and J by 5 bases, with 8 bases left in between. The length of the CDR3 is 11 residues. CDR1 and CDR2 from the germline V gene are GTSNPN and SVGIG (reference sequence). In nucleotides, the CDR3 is TGTGCCTGGACAGGGTATTATGGCTACACCTTC. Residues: CAWTGYYGYTF.

CDR3 loop: CASISTGGYEQYF. CDR3 DNA: TGTGCCAGCATTTCGACAGGGGGGTACGAGCAGTACTTC. This chain uses TRBV5-6 with TRBJ2-7; 9 bases match TRBD1. The CDR3 consists of 13 residues. The J segment lost 4 bases and the V segment lost 6 bases, leaving 5 bases of the junction unmatched. Looked up from germline, CDR1 is SGHDT and CDR2 is YYEEEE.

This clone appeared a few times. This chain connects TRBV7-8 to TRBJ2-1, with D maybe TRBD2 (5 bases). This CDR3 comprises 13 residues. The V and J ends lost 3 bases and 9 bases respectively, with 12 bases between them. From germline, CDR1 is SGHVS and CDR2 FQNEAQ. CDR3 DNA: TGTGCCAGCAGCTTCGTCCTAGCCCCTGAGCAGTTCTTC. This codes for CASSFVLAPEQFF.

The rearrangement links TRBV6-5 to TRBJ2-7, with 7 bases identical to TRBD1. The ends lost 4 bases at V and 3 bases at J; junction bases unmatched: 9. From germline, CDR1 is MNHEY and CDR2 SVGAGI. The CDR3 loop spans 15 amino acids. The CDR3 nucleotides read TGTGCCAGCAGTTCCCCTCGGGACAGAGACTACGAGCAGTACTTC. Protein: CASSSPRDRDYEQYF.

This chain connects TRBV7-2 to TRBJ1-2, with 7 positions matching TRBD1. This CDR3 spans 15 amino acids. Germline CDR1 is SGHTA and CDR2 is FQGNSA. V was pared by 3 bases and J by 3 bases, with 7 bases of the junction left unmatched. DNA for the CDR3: TGTGCCAGCAGCTTGGAAACAGGGGACGACTATGGCTACACCTTC. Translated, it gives CASSLETGDDYGYTF.

Written as DNA, the CDR3 is TGTGCCAGCAGTTTATCTTCAGGACTAGGCTCTTCCACAGATACGCAGTATTTT. As protein: CASSLSSGLGSSTDTQYF. The chain employs TRBV28 and TRBJ2-3; 7 bases match TRBD2. The V gene end was trimmed by 1 base and the J gene end by 2 bases; junction bases not matched to a gene: 12. The CDR3 runs to 18 residues. Germline CDR1 and CDR2: MDHEN and SYDVKM.

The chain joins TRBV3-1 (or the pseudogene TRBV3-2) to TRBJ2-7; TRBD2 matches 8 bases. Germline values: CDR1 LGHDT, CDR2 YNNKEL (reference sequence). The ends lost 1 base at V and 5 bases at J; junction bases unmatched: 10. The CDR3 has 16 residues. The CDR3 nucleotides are TGTGCCAGCAGCCAAGTAACGGGAGGGCCTCGAGACGAGCAGTACTTC. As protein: CASSQVTGGPRDEQYF.

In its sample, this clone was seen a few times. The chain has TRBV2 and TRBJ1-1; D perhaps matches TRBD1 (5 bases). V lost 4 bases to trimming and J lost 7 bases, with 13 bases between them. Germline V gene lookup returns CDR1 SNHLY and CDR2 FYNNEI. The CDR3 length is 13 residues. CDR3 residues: CASSGEGKGEAFF. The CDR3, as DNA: TGTGCCAGCAGTGGGGAGGGGAAAGGTGAAGCTTTCTTT.

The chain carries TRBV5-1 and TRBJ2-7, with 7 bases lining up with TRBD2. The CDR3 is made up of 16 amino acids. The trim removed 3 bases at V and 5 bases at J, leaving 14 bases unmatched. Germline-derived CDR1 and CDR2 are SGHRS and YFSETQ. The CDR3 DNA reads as TGCGCCAGCAGCTGGCTTGGTGAGGGACTACCCAACGAGCAGTACTTC. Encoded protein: CASSWLGEGLPNEQYF.

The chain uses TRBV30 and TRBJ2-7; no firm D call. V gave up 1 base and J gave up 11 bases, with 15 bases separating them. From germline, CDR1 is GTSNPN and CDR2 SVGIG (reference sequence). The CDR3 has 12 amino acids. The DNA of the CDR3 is TGTGCCTGGAGTGGTCAACAGTCAGAAAAGTACTTC. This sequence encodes CAWSGQQSEKYF.

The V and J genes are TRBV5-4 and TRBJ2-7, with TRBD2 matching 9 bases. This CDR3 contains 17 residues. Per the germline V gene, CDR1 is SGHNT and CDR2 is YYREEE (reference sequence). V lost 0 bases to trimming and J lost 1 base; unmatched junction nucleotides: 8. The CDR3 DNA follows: TGTGCCAGCAGCTTGGAAGTAGTAGCGGGAGATTCCTACGAGCAGTACTTC. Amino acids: CASSLEVVAGDSYEQYF. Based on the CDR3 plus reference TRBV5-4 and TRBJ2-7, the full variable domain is ETGVTQSPTHLIKTRGQQVTLRCSSQSGHNTVSWYQQALGQGPQFIFQYYREEENGRGNFPPRFSGLQFPNYSSELNVNALELDDSALYLCASSLEVVAGDSYEQYFGPGTRLTVT.

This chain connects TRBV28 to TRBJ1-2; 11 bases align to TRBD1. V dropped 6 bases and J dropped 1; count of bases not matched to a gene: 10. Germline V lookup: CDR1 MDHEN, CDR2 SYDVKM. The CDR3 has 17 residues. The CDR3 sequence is CASRTTGTGGFNYGYTF. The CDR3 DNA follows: TGTGCCAGCAGGACAACCGGGACAGGGGGTTTTAACTATGGCTACACCTTC.

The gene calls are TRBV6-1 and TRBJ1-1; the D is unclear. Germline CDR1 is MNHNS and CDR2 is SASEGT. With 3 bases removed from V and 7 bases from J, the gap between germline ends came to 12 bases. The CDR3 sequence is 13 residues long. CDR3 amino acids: CASSEENFGEAFF. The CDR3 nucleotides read TGTGCCAGCAGTGAGGAGAATTTCGGTGAAGCTTTCTTT.

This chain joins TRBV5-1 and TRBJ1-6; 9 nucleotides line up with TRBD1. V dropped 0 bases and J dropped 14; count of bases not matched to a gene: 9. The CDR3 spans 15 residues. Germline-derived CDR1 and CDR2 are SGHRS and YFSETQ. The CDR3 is CASSLEGQGSSALHF. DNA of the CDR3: TGCGCCAGCAGCTTGGAAGGACAGGGGAGTTCGGCCCTCCACTTT.

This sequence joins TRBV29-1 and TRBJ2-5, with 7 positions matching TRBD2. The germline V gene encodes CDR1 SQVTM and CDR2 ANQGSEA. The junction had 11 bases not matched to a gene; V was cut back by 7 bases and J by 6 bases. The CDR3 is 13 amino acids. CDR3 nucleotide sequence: TGCAGCGCCATGGGGAGACTAGCACAGACCCAGTACTTC. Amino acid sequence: CSAMGRLAQTQYF.

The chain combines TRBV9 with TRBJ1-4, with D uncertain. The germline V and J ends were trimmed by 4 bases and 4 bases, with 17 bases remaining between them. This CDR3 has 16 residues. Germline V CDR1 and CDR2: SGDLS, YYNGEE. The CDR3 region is CASSPRGGFSNEKLFF. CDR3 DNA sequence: TGTGCCAGCAGCCCCCGCGGCGGTTTTAGTAATGAAAAACTGTTTTTT.